These 3 T cell receptor beta chains were sequenced from one sample in a study of post-analysis software for immune sequencing data. The TCR beta cDNA libraries carried unique molecular identifiers. TCRdb recomputed calls from the PCR reads with MiXCR, one row per CDR3 protein. The table has under 200,000 distinct CDR3 sequences, about 37% seen once. Sequences were derived from blood, sampled after autologous hematopoietic stem cell transplantation. Receptor source: a girl aged 10 to 17 with multiple sclerosis.

This chain joins TRBV15 and TRBJ2-4; TRBD2 matches 7 bases. The CDR3 length is 17 residues. CDR1 and CDR2 from the germline V gene are LNHNV and YYDKDF (reference sequence). Trimming took 1 base from V and 8 from J; bases not matched to a gene: 14. The CDR3 DNA sequence: TGTGCCACCAGCAGAGTGGTGGGAGGGGCGCCGTGGGACATTCAGTACTTC. This codes for CATSRVVGGAPWDIQYF. Based on the CDR3 plus reference TRBV15 and TRBJ2-4, the full variable domain is DAMVIQNPRYQVTQFGKPVTLSCSQTLNHNVMYWYQQKSSQAPKLLFHYYDKDFNNEADTPDNFQSRRPNTSFCFLDIRSPGLGDTAMYLCATSRVVGGAPWDIQYFGAGTRLSVL.

CDR3 amino acids: CASSSQGQGLTEQFF. The CDR3 DNA follows: TGTGCCAGCAGCTCCCAGGGACAGGGACTTACTGAGCAGTTCTTC. The rearrangement uses TRBV7-6 and TRBJ2-1; 9 bases line up with TRBD1. The J segment lost 9 bases and the V segment lost 4 bases, leaving 10 bases of the junction unmatched. CDR3 length: 15 residues. CDR1 and CDR2 (germline): SGHVS, FNYEAQ.

The V call is TRBV5-1, the J call TRBJ2-1; TRBD1 is a possible D gene (5 bases). Germline CDR1 is SGHRS and CDR2 is YFSETQ. The V gene lost 3 bases and the J gene lost 7 bases, with 20 bases spanning the gap. The CDR3 spans 16 residues. The CDR3 bases are TGCGCCAGCAGCTCCCGGTGGGCAGGGAAAGGGAATGAGCAGTTCTTC. It is translated as CASSSRWAGKGNEQFF.